This entry describes one TCR beta chain. Its antigen is unidentified. This sample was taken from a study of radiotherapy plus CTLA-4 blockade in lung cancer. For the study at large: Objective responses were documented in 15% to 20% of patients, with disease control in roughly 31%.

The table came from immunoSEQ multiplex PCR; TCRdb's copy has only in-frame clones and leaves some out. The table records about 49,000 clones, approximately 81% of them present only once. People whose metastatic non-small-cell lung cancer was chemo-refractory got focal radiation along with CTLA-4 blockade by ipilimumab. Overall study results and limits: In blood, after radiotherapy plus ipilimumab, tumor-derived TCR clones expanded. How blood T cell clones changed early, along with interferon-beta, reportedly forecast response best.

The CDR3 is 14 amino acids. The junction had 4 bases not matched to a gene; V was cut back by 3 bases and J by 4 bases. The germline V gene encodes CDR1 SGHVS and CDR2 FQNEAQ. The sequences come from peripheral blood, collected from a patient treated with radiotherapy plus ipilimumab. This clonotype was sampled from a human donor with non-small cell lung cancer whose response to radiotherapy plus ipilimumab could not be evaluated. This rearrangement joins TRBV7-8 to TRBJ1-1; 8 bases line up with TRBD1. For the CDR3, the DNA is TGTGCCAGCAGCTTGTGGACAGGGACCACTGAAGCTTTCTTT. The encoded protein is CASSLWTGTTEAFF.